Below are 17 T cell receptor beta chains sequenced from a single sample in a study of T cells in Graves' hyperthyroidism and ophthalmopathy. RNA transcripts served as the template for amplifying TCR beta CDR3 regions. First-round RT-PCR of the TCR CDR3 relied on the HTBI primer set. Each CDR3 protein is one row after TCRdb ran MiXCR on the multiplex PCR reads. The sample lists under 130,000 distinct CDR3 sequences; approximately 48% were seen once. Sequencing was done on a sample of blood. These receptors were collected from a man in his forties with Graves' hyperthyroidism.

The rearrangement uses TRBV20-1 and TRBJ2-7; D possibly matches TRBD1 or TRBD2 (5 bases each). V shed 1 base and J shed 3 bases, with 13 bases lying between them. This CDR3 comprises 14 residues. The germline V gene has CDR1 DFQATT and CDR2 SNEGSKA (reference sequence). CDR3 nucleotide sequence: TGCAGTGCTAGAGTGGGGGATGGGATCTACGAGCAGTACTTC. It yields the protein CSARVGDGIYEQYF.

Turning to this clonotype: This is likely a read error, given that the CDR3 carries no conserved phenylalanine or tryptophan at its end. The limits of the CDR3 on the DNA are not certain, so only TCRdb's listed CDR3 is given. The V call is TRBV7-6, the J call TRBJ1-1. The germline CDR1 and CDR2 sequences are SGHVS and FNYEAQ. The CDR3 length equals 13 residues, ends included. The CDR3: CASSSRMNTEALL.

This clonotype is classed as medium-sized (0.01 to 0.1%). The chain links TRBV24-1 to TRBJ1-6; D is undetermined. This CDR3 contains 15 residues. Germline CDR1 KGHDR, CDR2 SFDVKD. V gave up 3 bases and J gave up 13 bases, with 18 bases separating them. The CDR3 DNA sequence: TGTGCCACCAGTGATAGCACGACCCCTATTCACCCCCTCCACTTT. Translating it yields CATSDSTTPIHPLHF.

A note on this clonotype: The CDR3 does not close with the conserved phenylalanine or tryptophan, likely indicating a read error. The chain uses TRBV9 and TRBJ1-2, with 7 bases lining up with TRBD1. Germline loops: CDR1 SGDLS, CDR2 YYNGEE. This CDR3 is 13 amino acids long. V shed 4 bases and J 4 bases; nucleotides not matched to a gene: 4. The CDR3 coding sequence is TGTGCCAGCAGCTTGCGGACAGGCTATGGCTACACCATC. Translation: CASSLRTGYGYTI.

Turning to this clonotype: A much larger clone sits a single nucleotide away, making a read error possible. The chain employs TRBV20-1 and TRBJ2-4; D unclear. CDR3 length: 11 amino acids. Germline V lookup: CDR1 DFQATT, CDR2 SNEGSKA (reference sequence). The CDR3 reads CSAWSKNIRYF. Written as DNA, the CDR3 is TGCAGTGCTTGGTCTAAAAACATTCGGTACTTC.

V is TRBV7-8 and J is TRBJ1-4; the D is unclear. Trimming took 8 bases from V and 0 from J, leaving 13 bases between them. CDR3 length: 15 amino acids. In germline, CDR1 is SGHVS, CDR2 FQNEAQ. The DNA of the CDR3 is TGTGCCAGCGGGAAGTCCGACGCAACTAATGAAAAACTGTTTTTT. Translation gives CASGKSDATNEKLFF.

The rearrangement links TRBV7-3 to TRBJ1-5; 9 nucleotides agree with TRBD1. The CDR3 is 16 amino acids. V dropped 5 bases and J dropped 10; count of bases not matched to a gene: 15. Germline values: CDR1 SGHTA, CDR2 FQGTGA. CDR3 residues: CASSRTGQGGNSPQHF. The CDR3 DNA follows: TGTGCCAGCAGCCGAACGGGACAGGGTGGCAATTCACCCCAGCATTTT.

The CDR3 nucleotides read TGTGCCAGCAGTGTAAGCGGGAATGAGCAGTTCTTC. As protein: CASSVSGNEQFF. The chain couples TRBV6-1 to TRBJ2-1; D perhaps matches TRBD2 (6 bases). V lost 4 bases to trimming and J lost 7 bases, with 8 bases between them. This CDR3 region has 12 residues. Germline V lookup: CDR1 MNHNS, CDR2 SASEGT.

About this clonotype itself: One end of the junction varies from germline; a read error may be responsible. The rearrangement joins TRBV29-1 to TRBJ2-7; either TRBD1 or TRBD2 may supply D (5 bases each). The germline V gene encodes CDR1 SQVTM and CDR2 ANQGSEA. The CDR3 covers 13 residues. CDR3 nucleotide sequence: TGCAGCGTTGAAGGAGAGGGGTGGGACGAGCAGTGCTTC. As protein: CSVEGEGWDEQCF.

CDR3 nucleotide sequence: TGTGCCAGCAGCTTAGTGGTGGGAGGCCCGGGCGAGCATTTT. Amino acids: CASSLVVGGPGEHF. The genes are TRBV11-3 and TRBJ1-5; D gene uncertain. This CDR3 region has 14 residues. V lost 1 base, J lost 14 bases, and 18 bases lay in between. CDR1 and CDR2 (germline): SGHNT, YENEEA.

Note on this clonotype: The conserved closing phenylalanine or tryptophan is absent in this CDR3, likely reflecting a read error. The limits of the CDR3 on the DNA are not certain, so only TCRdb's listed CDR3 is given. The chain combines TRBV20-1 with TRBJ1-4. The germline V gene has CDR1 DFQATT and CDR2 SNEGSKA (reference sequence). The CDR3 totals 8 residues, both ends included. The CDR3 region is CSARETSV.

This clonotype was seen at least ten times. The chain joins TRBV5-1 to TRBJ2-3; 8 positions agree with TRBD1. Germline values: CDR1 SGHRS, CDR2 YFSETQ. V shed 4 bases and J 2 bases; nucleotides not matched to a gene: 12. The CDR3 sequence is 17 residues long. CDR3 bases: TGCGCCAGCAGCCTCCAAGGACAGGGACCCTCCACAGATACGCAGTATTTT. This encodes CASSLQGQGPSTDTQYF.

Remarks on this clonotype: No conserved phenylalanine or tryptophan is present at the end of the CDR3, so a read error is the likely explanation. No DNA is shown, since the ends of the CDR3 on it are uncertain; the CDR3 is the one TCRdb lists. This rearrangement joins TRBV5-6 to TRBJ1-1. A total of 8 residues make up the CDR3, ends included. Germline-derived CDR1 and CDR2 are SGHDT and YYEEEE. The CDR3: CASSLEPR.

The chain is built from TRBV3-1 and TRBJ2-7; 7 positions agree with TRBD2. CDR3 length: 19 residues. CDR1 is LGHDT, CDR2 YNNKEL, per germline (reference sequence). J was trimmed by 0 bases and V by 4 bases; bases with no gene match: 18. The DNA of the CDR3 is TGTGCCAGCAGCCTCCTTGTAGGGCTAGCGGAATTTTACTCCTACGAGCAGTACTTC. Amino acid sequence: CASSLLVGLAEFYSYEQYF.

The chain recombines TRBV2 with TRBJ2-7; TRBD2 matches at 7 bases. Losses at the gene ends were 6 bases for V and 4 bases for J; bases not matched to a gene: 6. CDR1 SNHLY and CDR2 FYNNEI come from the germline V gene. The CDR3 covers 13 residues. The CDR3 DNA is TGTGCCAGCAGATCGGGGGACTATTACGAGCAGTACTTC. This encodes CASRSGDYYEQYF.

With regard to this clonotype: Germline and junction disagree at one end, which may indicate a read error. CDR3 sequence: CTSSIGQGARRDTGELFF. The CDR3 nucleotides are TGCACCAGCAGCATTGGACAGGGGGCGCGACGGGACACCGGGGAGCTGTTTTTT. The chain carries TRBV5-1 and TRBJ2-2, with TRBD1 matching 11 bases. CDR3 length equals 18 residues. Germline V CDR1 and CDR2: SGHRS, YFSETQ.

This clonotype was picked up many times. This sequence joins TRBV4-1 and TRBJ2-5, with TRBD2 matching 8 bases. There are 16 residues in the CDR3. CDR1 MGHRA and CDR2 YSYEKL come from the germline V gene. V lost 4 bases to trimming and J lost 1 base; unmatched junction nucleotides: 8. The DNA of the CDR3 is TGCGCCAGCAGCCGGGCGGGGGGCAGGGGCCAAGAGACCCAGTACTTC. Translation: CASSRAGGRGQETQYF.